The rows below give T cell receptor beta chains drawn from one sample of a study of T cell responses to AZD1222 COVID-19 vaccine. This table comes from immunoSEQ multiplex PCR, and its TCRdb copy is limited to in-frame clones, with some not included. The data contain about 100,000 clones, 70% to 90% of them singletons. The input for sequencing was peripheral blood, taken on day 0 of AZD1222 vaccination. The receptor set was obtained from an adult in good health. CDR3s include the opening cysteine and the closing phenylalanine or tryptophan. The order of the fields is J gene, V gene, CDR3 protein.

TRBJ1-1,TRBV25-1,CATAKSTAEAFF
TRBJ2-5,TRBV24-1,CATSDRSLAGGYQETQYF
TRBJ2-7,TRBV7-8,CASSSDRGNEQYF
TRBJ2-1,TRBV24-1,CATSDPRLAGNNEQFF
TRBJ2-1,TRBV7-9,CASSSGLAGATYNEQFF
TRBJ1-2,TRBV30,CASLRRDRTFYGYTF
TRBJ1-2,TRBV4-2,CASSQDLGSEGGYTF
TRBJ1-2,TRBV19,CASRPTGGAGYTF
TRBJ2-7,TRBV6-2/TRBV6-3,CASSRGLAGAAGEQYF
TRBJ2-4,TRBV7-8,CASSFIRQGDLAKNIQYF
TRBJ2-7,TRBV9,CASSAPDASYEQYF
TRBJ2-1,TRBV27,CASSEGDEQFF
TRBJ2-7,TRBV12-1,CASSFGQKEQYF
TRBJ2-1,TRBV28,CASSTTSIELFF
TRBJ1-5,TRBV27,CASSLYAGDNQPQHF
TRBJ2-3,TRBV24-1,CATSELAGASTDTQYF
TRBJ1-4,TRBV7-8,CASSSDGGRLATNEKLFF
TRBJ1-1,TRBV7-8,CASSSSNNGGTEAFF
TRBJ1-4,TRBV24-1,CATSEDGLEKLFF
TRBJ2-5,TRBV6-5,CASRMTGVQQETQYF
TRBJ2-7,TRBV7-7,CASSLGNDGSYEQYF
TRBJ2-7,TRBV7-9,CASSWPPGTNPEQYF
TRBJ2-1,TRBV5-4,CASSLARQPNNEQFF
TRBJ2-1,TRBV5-4,CASSPSRGSSYNEQFF
TRBJ1-2,TRBV7-9,CASRLSDSSNYGYTF
TRBJ2-2,TRBV6-4,CASSQQGANTGELFF
TRBJ1-2,TRBV29-1,CSVERREGQGVNYGYTF
TRBJ2-6,TRBV5-1,CASSLNPGANVLTF
TRBJ2-1,TRBV5-1,CASGMGRGLDRSYNEQFF
TRBJ1-4,TRBV11-2,CASSLDFHNEKLFF
TRBJ1-5,TRBV2,CASSTGYNQPQHF
TRBJ1-2,TRBV28,CASRTPRDSYGYTF
TRBJ2-1,TRBV6-5,CASSYLSGLNNEQFF
TRBJ1-2,TRBV30,CAWSVSSNYGYTF
TRBJ2-7,TRBV6-5,CASSYTKPGPSYEQYF
TRBJ1-1,TRBV12-3/TRBV12-4,CASSLSTEAFF
TRBJ1-5,TRBV10-3,CAISRDRGQPQHF
TRBJ1-1,TRBV3-1/TRBV3-2,CASSQDRLGTEAFF
TRBJ2-1,TRBV7-3,CASSSDTYNEQFF
TRBJ2-1,TRBV6-1,CASSDRGLSSNEQFF
TRBJ2-3,TRBV6-5,CASTTANTQYF
TRBJ1-1,TRBV14,CASSQDQGRAFF
TRBJ1-6,TRBV27,CASSFGGTLHF
TRBJ1-1,TRBV7-6,CASSLAQQGEAFF
TRBJ2-3,TRBV5-1,CASTRWSPGGGTDTQYF
TRBJ1-5,TRBV9,CASSVGGPNQPQHF
TRBJ2-2,TRBV5-1,CASSPDGRSTGELFF
TRBJ2-2,TRBV19,CASRLRETGELFF
TRBJ1-1,TRBV10-1,CATSDRGNTEAFF